This T cell receptor beta chain was captured in a study of shared clonotypes between healthy human individuals. Profiled with immunoSEQ multiplex PCR; TCRdb holds only in-frame clones, not every one. The table has a few million clones, around nine tenths seen once. The sequenced sample was naive CD4+ T cells sorted from blood. Documented subset: CD45RA+ positively selected. This TCR was recovered from a man aged 18 to 35 in good health.

The CDR3 spells CASSPRLGRGNTGELFF. For the CDR3, the DNA is TGTGCCAGCTCACCACGCCTCGGCAGGGGAAACACCGGGGAGCTGTTTTTT. The chain employs TRBV18 and TRBJ2-2, with D possibly TRBD1 on 6 matching bases. Trimming removed 1 base from V and 2 bases from J, with 14 bases in between. This CDR3 is built from 17 residues. Per germline, CDR1 KGHSH and CDR2 LQKENI.